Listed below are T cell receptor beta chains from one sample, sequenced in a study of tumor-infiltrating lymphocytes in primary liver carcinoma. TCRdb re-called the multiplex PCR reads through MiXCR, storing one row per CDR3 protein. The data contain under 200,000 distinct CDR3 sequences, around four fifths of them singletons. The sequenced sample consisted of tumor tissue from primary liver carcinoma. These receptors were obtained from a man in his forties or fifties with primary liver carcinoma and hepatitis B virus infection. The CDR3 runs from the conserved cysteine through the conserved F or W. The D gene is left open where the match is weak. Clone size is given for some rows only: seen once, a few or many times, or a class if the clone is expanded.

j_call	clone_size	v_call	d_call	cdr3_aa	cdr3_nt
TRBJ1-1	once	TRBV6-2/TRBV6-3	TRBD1	CDSSPDRTGGSTEAFF	TGTGACAGCAGCCCTGATCGGACAGGCGGGAGCACTGAAGCTTTCTTT
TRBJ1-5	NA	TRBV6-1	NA	CTSSPDRNQPQHF	TGTACGAGCAGCCCCGACAGGAATCAGCCCCAGCATTTT
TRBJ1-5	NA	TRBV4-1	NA	CPSSPMEGSNQPQQF	TGCCCCAGCAGTCCCATGGAGGGGAGCAATCAGCCCCAGCAATTT
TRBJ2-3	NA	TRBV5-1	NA	CAGSHKRLTDGTDTQYF	TGCGCCGGCAGTCATAAAAGACTGACGGACGGCACAGATACGCAGTATTTT
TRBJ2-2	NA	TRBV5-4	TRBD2	CASSLRLAGENTGELFF	TGTGCCAGCAGCTTGCGCCTAGCGGGAGAGAACACCGGGGAGCTGTTTTTT
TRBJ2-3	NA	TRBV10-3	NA	CAISGSTEPNTQYF	TGTGCCATCAGTGGGTCAACAGAACCAAATACGCAGTATTTT
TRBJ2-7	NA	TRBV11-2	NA	CVSKKGAEQYF	TGTGTCAGCAAAAAAGGGGCTGAGCAGTACTTC
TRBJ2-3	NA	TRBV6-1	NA	CASSDSGTSTDMQYF	TGTGCCAGCAGTGACTCCGGGACTTCCACAGATATGCAGTATTTT
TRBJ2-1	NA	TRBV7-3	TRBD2	CASSKGYAGLATNNERIF	TGTGCCAGCAGCAAAGGATACGCGGGACTAGCCACCAACAATGAGCGGATCTTC
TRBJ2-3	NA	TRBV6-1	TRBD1	CASITGTGTQYF	TGTGCCAGCATAACGGGGACAGGCACGCAGTATTTT
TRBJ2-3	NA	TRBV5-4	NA	CDSSLQRTDTQYF	TGTGACAGCAGCTTACAGAGGACAGATACGCAGTATTTT
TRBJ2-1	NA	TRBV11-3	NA	CASSLKANEQCF	TGTGCCAGCAGCTTAAAAGCCAATGAGCAGTGCTTT
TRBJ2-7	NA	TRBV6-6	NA	CAGTPGLSYEQNF	TGTGCCGGCACCCCAGGACTCTCCTACGAGCAGAACTTC
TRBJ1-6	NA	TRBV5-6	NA	CACSFSEQGKHF	TGTGCCTGCAGCTTCTCCGAACAGGGCAAACACTTT
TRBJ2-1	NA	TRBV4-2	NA	CASSQGGSGDSYNERFF	TGTGCCAGCAGCCAAGGAGGTAGCGGAGACTCCTACAATGAGCGGTTCTTC
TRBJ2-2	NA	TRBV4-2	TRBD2	CASSQELSGELLF	TGTGCCAGCAGCCAAGAATTGAGCGGGGAGCTGTTGTTT
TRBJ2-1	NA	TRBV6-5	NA	CETRGSSYNEQFF	TGTGAAACCCGTGGGAGCTCCTACAATGAGCAGTTCTTC
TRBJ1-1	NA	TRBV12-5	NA	CASGLPKNRDKDTEALF	TGTGCTAGTGGTTTGCCTAAAAACCGGGACAAAGACACTGAAGCTTTATTC
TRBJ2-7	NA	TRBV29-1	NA	CIVSARSFYEQYF	TGCATCGTCTCAGCGCGGAGCTTCTACGAGCAGTACTTC
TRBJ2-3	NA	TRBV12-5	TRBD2	CANGESGSLVDTQYF	TGTGCTAATGGGGAAAGCGGGAGTTTGGTAGATACGCAGTATTTT
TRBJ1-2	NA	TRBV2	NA	CAGREDLGSGGYTF	TGTGCCGGCAGAGAAGATCTGGGGAGCGGTGGCTACACCTTC
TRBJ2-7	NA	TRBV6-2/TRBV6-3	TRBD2	CASSYWTSAYEQYF	TGTGCCAGCAGTTACTGGACTAGCGCCTACGAGCAATACTTC
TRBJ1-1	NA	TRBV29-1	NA	CTVEANRNTEAFF	TGCACCGTTGAAGCCAATCGGAACACTGAAGCTTTCTTT
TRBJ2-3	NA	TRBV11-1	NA	CASGSGGTSVGARTDTQYF	TGTGCCAGCGGCTCTGGGGGAACATCTGTTGGAGCCCGCACAGATACGCAGTATTTT
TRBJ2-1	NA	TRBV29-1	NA	CSVGEVYNEYFF	TGCAGCGTTGGAGAGGTATACAATGAGTATTTCTTC
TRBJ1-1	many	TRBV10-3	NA	CAIRDGNTEAFF	TGTGCCATCAGAGACGGAAACACTGAAGCTTTCTTT
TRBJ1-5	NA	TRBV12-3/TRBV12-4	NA	CTSSFRLNNQPQHF	TGTACCAGCAGTTTTCGGCTGAACAATCAGCCCCAGCATTTT
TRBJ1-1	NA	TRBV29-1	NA	CSVDLGLMNTETFF	TGCAGTGTTGATCTTGGCCTCATGAACACTGAAACTTTCTTT
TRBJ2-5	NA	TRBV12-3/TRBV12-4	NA	CASSHEVPGDGETQYF	TGTGCCAGCAGTCATGAGGTTCCAGGGGACGGAGAGACCCAGTACTTC
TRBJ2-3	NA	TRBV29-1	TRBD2	CSGTLAEGDIQYF	TGCAGCGGTACCCTAGCGGAAGGGGATATCCAGTATTTT
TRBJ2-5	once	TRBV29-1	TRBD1	CSVEADRGRTETRYF	TGCAGCGTTGAAGCGGACAGGGGGCGAACTGAGACCCGGTACTTC
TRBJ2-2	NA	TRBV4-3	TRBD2	CASSQAPWGAGGPRELFF	TGCGCCAGCAGCCAAGCCCCTTGGGGAGCGGGGGGTCCCCGGGAGCTGTTTTTT
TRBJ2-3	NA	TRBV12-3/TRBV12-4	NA	CASSLNSASGRAQYF	TGTGCCAGCAGTTTAAATTCCGCCAGCGGGCGCGCGCAGTATTTT
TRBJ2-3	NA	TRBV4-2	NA	CASSREPTDTQYF	TGTGCCAGCAGTCGGGAGCCCACAGATACGCAGTATTTT
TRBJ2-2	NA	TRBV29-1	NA	CSVGLIGELFF	TGCAGCGTCGGACTCATCGGGGAGCTGTTTTTT
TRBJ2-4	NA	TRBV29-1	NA	CSLEVRDQIHLAKNIQYF	TGCAGCCTTGAGGTCAGGGATCAAATCCATTTAGCCAAAAACATTCAGTACTTC
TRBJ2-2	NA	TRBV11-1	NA	CASSIWDTGEPFF	TGTGCCAGCAGCATATGGGACACCGGGGAGCCGTTTTTT
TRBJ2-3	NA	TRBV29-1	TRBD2	CSAGAGAGTDRQYF	TGCAGTGCCGGGGCGGGAGCCGGCACAGATAGACAGTATTTT
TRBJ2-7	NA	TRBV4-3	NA	CASSLHLGGSDHEQYF	TGCGCCAGCAGCCTCCACCTTGGGGGTTCGGACCACGAGCAGTACTTC
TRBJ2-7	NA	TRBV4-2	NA	CASNPGPGGLDEQYF	TGTGCCAGCAACCCAGGCCCAGGAGGTCTTGACGAGCAATACTTC
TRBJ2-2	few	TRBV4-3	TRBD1	CANSQYHWTGGYTGELFF	TGCGCCAATAGCCAATATCATTGGACAGGGGGGTACACCGGGGAGCTGTTTTTT
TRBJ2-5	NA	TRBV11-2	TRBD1	CASGRTGTRQETQYF	TGTGCCAGCGGCAGGACAGGGACCAGGCAAGAGACCCAGTACTTC
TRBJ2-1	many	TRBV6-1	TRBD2	CASSDRPGTSGNEQFF	TGTGCCAGCAGTGACCGCCCCGGGACTAGTGGCAATGAGCAGTTCTTC
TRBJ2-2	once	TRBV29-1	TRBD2	CSVGTSATNTGGLFF	TGCAGCGTTGGGACTAGCGCAACGAACACCGGGGGGCTGTTTTTT
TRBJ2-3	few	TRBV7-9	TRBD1	CASSDAGTGLDTQYF	TGTGCCAGCAGCGACGCCGGGACAGGGTTGGATACGCAGTATTTT